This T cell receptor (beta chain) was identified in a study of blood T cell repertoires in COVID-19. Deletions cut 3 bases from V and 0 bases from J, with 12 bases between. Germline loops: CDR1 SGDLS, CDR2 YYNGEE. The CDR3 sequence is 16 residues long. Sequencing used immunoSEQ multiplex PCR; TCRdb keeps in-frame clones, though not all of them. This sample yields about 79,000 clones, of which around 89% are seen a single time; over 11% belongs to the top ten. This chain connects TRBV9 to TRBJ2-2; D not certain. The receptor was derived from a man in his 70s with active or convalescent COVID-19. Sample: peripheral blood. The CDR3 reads CASSETTQANTGELFF. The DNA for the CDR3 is TGTGCCAGCAGCGAGACGACACAAGCGAACACCGGGGAGCTGTTTTTT.